The sequence of this T cell receptor (beta chain) was determined in a study of blood T cells in healthy people across ages. Study-level points and caveats: In the absence of known donor CMV status, changes in expanded clonotypes were possibly confounded. More naive CD4+ cells and higher diversity marked long-lived donors relative to aged donors. While age rose, TCR beta diversity per million T cells dropped in a roughly linear way.

The sample holds a few counts of this clonotype. What it binds is unknown. Primed by a sample-barcoded 5' primer and a J-beta primer mix, a second PCR proceeded for about 6 to 11 cycles. TCRdb fed the 5' RACE reads into MiXCR, producing one record per CDR3 protein. The sample lists about 620,000 distinct CDR3 sequences; more than 45% were seen once. V lost 2 bases and J lost 3; bases outside the gene matches: 17. The CDR3 loop spans 19 amino acids. Germline CDR1 MNHEY, CDR2 SVGAGI. The chain carries TRBV6-5 and TRBJ1-2; 8 bases match TRBD1. The sequence derives from a woman aged 80 or over in good health. Sequenced input: blood. The CDR3 DNA reads as TGTGCCAGCAGTTACAAGACCCCCTTGAGACAGGGGAGGTACTATGGCTACACCTTC. Protein product: CASSYKTPLRQGRYYGYTF.